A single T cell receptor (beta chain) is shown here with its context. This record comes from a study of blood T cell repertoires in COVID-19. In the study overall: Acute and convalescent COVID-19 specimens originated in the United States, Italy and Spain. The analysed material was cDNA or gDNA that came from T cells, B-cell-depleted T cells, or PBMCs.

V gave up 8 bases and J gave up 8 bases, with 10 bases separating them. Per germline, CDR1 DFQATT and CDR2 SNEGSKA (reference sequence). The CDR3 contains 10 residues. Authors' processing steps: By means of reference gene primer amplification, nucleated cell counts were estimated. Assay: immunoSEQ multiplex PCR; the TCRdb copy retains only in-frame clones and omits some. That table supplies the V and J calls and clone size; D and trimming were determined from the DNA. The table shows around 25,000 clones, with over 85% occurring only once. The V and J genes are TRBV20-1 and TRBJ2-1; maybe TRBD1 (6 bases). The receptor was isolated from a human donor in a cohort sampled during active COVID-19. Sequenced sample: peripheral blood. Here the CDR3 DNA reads TGCAGTACAGGGAAAGATGAGCAGTTCTTC. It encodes CSTGKDEQFF.